This section outlines one T cell receptor beta chain sequence together with its context. What it recognizes is unknown. CD4+ naive, central memory, regulatory and stem cell-like memory subsets were isolated by sorting on CD45RO/CCR7/CD25/CD127/CD95/CD27. Of the isolated RNA, all was reverse transcribed, and so the sequenced material was expressed TCRB transcripts. The assay was immunoSEQ multiplex PCR, and TCRdb's table has in-frame clones only and misses some. The repertoire holds roughly 290,000 clones, with 15% as singletons. The data originate from a study of beta chain features in type 1 diabetes. Whole-study context: Patient and healthy donor groups were alike in age, gender and cell yields.

Germline V gives CDR1 SGHRS, CDR2 YFSETQ. This CDR3 spans 15 amino acids. V shed 1 base and J 8 bases; nucleotides not matched to a gene: 10. Study-level results: Shorter TCRB CDR3s, moderately but significantly so, marked every one of the four CD4+ subsets in Type 1 diabetes patients.

V usage is TRBV5-1 and J usage is TRBJ1-2; 8 bases are a match to TRBD1. The sequence derives from a man aged 18 to 30 with type 1 diabetes. The material sequenced was naive CD4+ T cells from blood. The CDR3 sequence: CASSLSQGATEGYTF. The CDR3 DNA sequence: TGCGCCAGCAGCTTGTCTCAGGGGGCAACGGAGGGCTACACCTTC. Together with reference TRBV5-1 and TRBJ1-2, the CDR3 gives the full variable domain: KAGVTQTPRYLIKTRGQQVTLSCSPISGHRSVSWYQQTPGQGLQFLFEYFSETQRNKGNFPGRFSGRQFSNSRSEMNVSTLELGDSALYLCASSLSQGATEGYTFGSGTRLTVV.